Following are 2 T cell receptor beta chains from one sample sequenced in a study of T-cell memory formation after mild COVID-19. Each CDR3 protein gets one entry after TCRdb re-called the 5' RACE reads with MiXCR. Of approximately 500,000 distinct CDR3 sequences in the sample, roughly 25% were seen once. Sequences were obtained from PBMCs or a T cell subset sorted from them (not recorded which). The source is an adult woman who had mild COVID-19 (a few samples of this study predate the infection). Cell type and time point are not known.

For the CDR3, the DNA is TGCGCCAGCAGCACGGACGGGGGGGCCTATACGCAGTATTTT. Its protein product is CASSTDGGAYTQYF. The chain uses TRBV5-1 and TRBJ2-3, with 8 bases aligning to TRBD2. This CDR3 region has 14 residues. Germline V gene data show CDR1 as SGHRS and CDR2 as YFSETQ. With 4 bases clipped from V and 7 bases from J, the junction kept 8 bases outside the gene matches.

This clonotype has just a few counts. The chain recombines TRBV4-3 with TRBJ1-1, with D possibly being TRBD1 (5 bases). CDR3 length: 14 residues. Germline V CDR1 and CDR2: LGHNA, YSLEER. The V end lost 1 base, the J end lost 4 bases, and 10 bases lay between the germline ends. In DNA, the CDR3 is TGCGCCAGCAGCCAAGGGAATAGGGGCACTGAAGCTTTCTTT. This encodes CASSQGNRGTEAFF.